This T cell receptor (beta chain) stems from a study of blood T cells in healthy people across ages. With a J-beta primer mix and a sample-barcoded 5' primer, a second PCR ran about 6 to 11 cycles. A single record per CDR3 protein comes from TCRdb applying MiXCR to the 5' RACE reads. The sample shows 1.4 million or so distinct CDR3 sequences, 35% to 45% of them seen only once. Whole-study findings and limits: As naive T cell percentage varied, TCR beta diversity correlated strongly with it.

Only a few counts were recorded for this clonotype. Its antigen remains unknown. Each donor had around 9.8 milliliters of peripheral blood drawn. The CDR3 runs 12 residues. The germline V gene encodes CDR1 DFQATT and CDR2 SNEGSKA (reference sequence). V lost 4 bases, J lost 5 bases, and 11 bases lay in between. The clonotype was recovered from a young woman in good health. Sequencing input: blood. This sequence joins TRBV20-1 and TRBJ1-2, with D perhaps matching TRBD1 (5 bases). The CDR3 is CSAKGAAYGYTF. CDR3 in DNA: TGCAGTGCTAAAGGGGCCGCTTATGGCTACACCTTC.